Described below is a single TCR beta chain sequence and its context. The antigen it binds to is not known. No base quality information exists; no much larger clone differs at one position. The treatment or condition label for this specimen denotes: around 19 received Ad26.COV2.S at low or high dose, single or two shots; 5 received placebo; per-sample allocation not given. For vaccine and placebo recipients, repertoires were sequenced using samples collected on day 63 after the first injection. In Cohort 1b, about two dozen adults aged 18-55 years were enrolled at a single site in Boston, USA, between 29 July and 7 August 2020. Ad26.COV2.S consisted of a replication-incompetent adenovirus type 26 vector by which a prefusion-stabilized SARS-CoV-2 spike protein from the original Wuhan strain was expressed. These data originate in a study of Ad26.COV2.S vaccination and SARS-CoV-2 variants (dated by TCRdb to 2020 to 2022). For the study in its entirety: Donors in the vaccine arm were drawn from COV1001, a phase I-IIa trial of Ad26.COV2.S in healthy adults that was multicentre, randomized, double-blind and placebo-controlled. Sequencing of the TCRbeta repertoire served to evaluate the specificity and breadth of SARS-CoV-2-reactive T cell receptors following Ad26.COV2.S vaccination. Trial participants were randomized into five groups of five, in which low-dose or high-dose Ad26.COV2.S was given once or twice, or placebo was given on both occasions. Ad26.COV2.S was administered intramuscularly at a dose of 5x10^10 or 1x10^11 viral particles, either as one shot or as two shots given 56 days apart. A total of 32 samples were included in the TCR-sequenced set, comprising roughly 19 Ad26.COV2.S vaccine recipients, 5 placebo recipients and 8 SARS-CoV-2 convalescent individuals. Blinding of investigators to trial group allocation was maintained during experiments and outcome assessment. Overall study results and their limits: Comparing responses between vaccine doses or regimens was not something the study was powered to do. Non-spike TCR breadth was comparable between vaccine and placebo recipients, consistent with the vaccine containing only spike. According to the authors, total T cell responses may have been underestimated by the TCR breadth and depth analyses. Substantial breadth of spike-specific CD8+ and CD4+ T cell responses was reported after vaccination. Ad26.COV2.S recipients had higher spike-specific TCR breadth than placebo recipients (P = 0.0014).

TCRbeta CDR3 regions were sequenced with the immunoSEQ Assay. After extraction, genomic DNA underwent amplification by bias-controlled multiplex PCR, followed by high-throughput sequencing. The study's own analysis went as follows. To quantify the absolute abundance of every unique TCRbeta CDR3 region, sequences were collapsed and filtered. T cell fraction was estimated by normalizing TCRbeta template counts to usable DNA, which was measured by amplifying reference genes present in all nucleated cells. Repertoire TCRs were annotated as SARS-CoV-2-specific when V gene, CDR3 amino acid sequence and J gene were exactly matched to a known reactive TCR set. MIRA supplied the reference SARS-CoV-2 TCR set, which was filtered for enrichment in COVID-19-positive ImmuneCODE repertoires so that public or cross-reactive TCRs were removed. Using the MIRA antigens, annotated TCRs were further analysed by specific ORF or by position within an ORF. Breadth was defined as the number of annotated unique rearrangements divided by the total number of unique productive rearrangements, and depth was defined as the summed frequency of the annotated unique rearrangements. Group comparisons of TCR breadth used two-sided Wilcoxon rank-sum tests. TCRdb took over this immuneACCESS table, retaining in-frame rearrangements with V and J assigned. Such tables are incomplete; in checked studies, under half of the missing clones stem from an unresolved V gene, and the remainder is unexplained. Clonal size and the V and J genes are those of that table, whereas D and trimming came from the DNA. Here the sample has 350,000 to 450,000 clones; around 89% occur a single time. About 2% of the sample is taken by the ten largest.

After removal of 1 base from V and 6 bases from J, the junction retains 6 bases not matched to a gene. The CDR3 has 15 amino acids, counting the end cysteine and phenylalanine. CDR3 DNA is the only sequence kept; it has 45 bases, read in frame from the first base. The germline V gene gives CDR1 as SGHAT and CDR2 as FQNNGV. The rearranged segments are TRBV11-2 and TRBJ2-1; 7 bases in the middle match TRBD2. The clonotype originates from a person between 18 and 60 years old who received the Ad26.COV2.S COVID-19 vaccine or a placebo. Material: peripheral blood, obtained in a trial of Ad26.COV2.S vaccine versus placebo. The DNA sequence is TGTGCCAGCAGCTTAGGGTCGATAGCGGGCAATGAGCAGTTCTTC. Its coded protein is CASSLGSIAGNEQFF.